The subject of this entry is one TCR beta chain. Clones were read by immunoSEQ multiplex PCR, and TCRdb kept only the in-frame ones, dropping some. The table shows about 200,000 clones, with more than 70% occurring only once. Germline CDR1 is KGHSH and CDR2 is LQKENI. V shed 3 bases and J shed 6 bases, with 14 bases lying between them. This CDR3 spans 15 amino acids. These data belong to a study of blood T cell repertoires in COVID-19. Study-wide context: T cells, B-cell-depleted T cells, or PBMCs supplied cDNA or gDNA.

While infection was still active, Seattle patients were enrolled and then followed longitudinally. The sequenced material came from peripheral blood. This receptor was identified in a person aged 70 to 80 with COVID-19, enrolled during active disease. The chain combines TRBV18 with TRBJ2-2; tentative D call: TRBD1 (6 bases). The CDR3 bases are TGTGCCAGCTCACCTGGGACATCCGGGGCCGGGGAGCTGTTTTTT. The encoded protein is CASSPGTSGAGELFF.